One and the same sample provided the 29 T cell receptor beta chains below, sequenced in a study of blood T cell repertoires in COVID-19. Data came from immunoSEQ multiplex PCR; TCRdb stores just in-frame clones and leaves some out. The table shows some 70,000 clones, with about 84% occurring only once. Material: peripheral blood. Receptors were obtained from a man in his fifties with COVID-19, enrolled during active disease.

The rearrangement uses TRBV11-3 and TRBJ2-3, with TRBD2 identical over 9 bases. The CDR3 is made up of 15 amino acids. Trimming cost V 3 bases and J 0 bases; bases outside gene matches: 1. CDR1 is SGHNT, CDR2 YENEEA, per germline. This chain's CDR3 is CASSFSGGSTDTQYF. The CDR3, as DNA: TGTGCCAGCAGCTTTAGCGGGGGTAGCACAGATACGCAGTATTTT.

The genes are TRBV12-3 or TRBV12-4 and TRBJ1-2; D gene ambiguous. The CDR3 extends over 13 amino acids. Trimming removed 8 bases from V and 9 bases from J, with 19 bases in between. As DNA, the CDR3 is TGTGCCAGCTCGGGTGTTGCTGGATGGAGCTACACCTTC. Its protein product is CASSGVAGWSYTF.

The chain recombines TRBV7-2 with TRBJ2-6, with 8 nucleotides matching TRBD1. The germline V gene encodes CDR1 SGHTA and CDR2 FQGNSA. The CDR3 is 19 residues long. V was clipped by 5 bases and J by 1 base; unmatched bases: 13. CDR3 coding DNA: TGTGCCAGCAGCCTCGGACAGGGTGGGTTCTCTTCTGGGGCCAACGTCCTGACTTTC. Its translation is CASSLGQGGFSSGANVLTF.

Comment on this clone: Other DNA sequences in the same sample also yield this CDR3. The V call is TRBV6-5, the J call TRBJ2-2, with 7 nucleotides matching TRBD1. Trimming removed 5 bases from V and 6 bases from J; junction bases left unmatched: 3. The CDR3 runs 13 residues. Germline assignment: CDR1 MNHEY and CDR2 SVGAGI. The CDR3 DNA follows: TGTGCCAGCAGTCCCACAGGGGCCGGGGAGCTGTTTTTT. Translated: CASSPTGAGELFF.

The chain carries TRBV12-5 and TRBJ1-2; TRBD1 might be the D (6 bases). The CDR3 spans 15 residues. V lost 0 bases, J lost 1 base, and 9 bases lay in between. CDR1 is LGHNT and CDR2 is FRNRAP in the germline V gene. CDR3 amino acids: CASGLVVQGNYGYTF. The CDR3 DNA sequence: TGTGCTAGTGGTTTGGTAGTACAGGGTAACTATGGCTACACCTTC.

This clone was seen a single time. The chain recombines TRBV19 with TRBJ1-5, with a weak D call TRBD1 (5 bases). Trimming cost V 6 bases and J 2 bases, with 14 bases left between them. Germline lookup yields CDR1 LNHDA and CDR2 SQIVND (reference sequence). The length of the CDR3 is 15 residues. Written as DNA, the CDR3 is TGTGCCAGTAGAGACCAGGGTGCCGGCAATCAGCCCCAGCATTTT. Its translation: CASRDQGAGNQPQHF. Complete variable domain (other parts from reference TRBV19 and TRBJ1-5): DGGITQSPKYLFRKEGQNVTLSCEQNLNHDAMYWYRQDPGQGLRLIYYSQIVNDFQKGDIAEGYSVSREKKESFPLTVTSAQKNPTAFYLCASRDQGAGNQPQHFGDGTRLSIL.

This chain uses TRBV7-3 with TRBJ2-1; 9 bases fit TRBD1. The J segment lost 6 bases and the V segment lost 5 bases, leaving 8 bases of the junction unmatched. From germline, CDR1 is SGHTA and CDR2 FQGTGA. The CDR3 consists of 15 residues. CDR3 sequence: CASSVAGQGGNEQFF. The CDR3 DNA reads TGTGCCAGCAGCGTGGCGGGACAGGGAGGCAATGAGCAGTTCTTC.

This clone showed up just once. This chain uses TRBV19 with TRBJ2-3; a possible D gene is TRBD2 (5 bases). With 8 bases removed from V and 5 bases from J, the gap between germline ends came to 17 bases. Germline V gene lookup returns CDR1 LNHDA and CDR2 SQIVND (reference sequence). The CDR3 has 14 residues. The CDR3 loop is CASREAVEGDTQYF. Here the CDR3 DNA reads TGTGCCAGTCGGGAAGCGGTAGAGGGAGATACGCAGTATTTT.

The rearrangement links TRBV11-2 to TRBJ1-2, with 12 nucleotides matching TRBD1. V was clipped by 1 base and J by 1 base; unmatched bases: 10. CDR1 SGHAT and CDR2 FQNNGV come from the germline V gene. This CDR3 has 19 amino acids. CDR3 amino acids: CASSLVGPGQGAGNYGYTF. DNA of the CDR3: TGTGCCAGCAGCTTAGTGGGACCGGGACAGGGGGCTGGTAACTATGGCTACACCTTC.

The chain is built from TRBV10-3 and TRBJ2-7; D is possibly TRBD2 (6 bases). Trimming pared 6 bases from V and 3 bases from J, leaving 9 bases between. The CDR3 runs to 12 residues. The V gene's germline CDR1 is ENHRY and CDR2 SYGVKD. The CDR3 region is CAIRSSGYEQYF. CDR3 bases: TGTGCCATCAGGAGTAGCGGCTACGAGCAGTACTTC.

This clone was picked up one time. This chain joins TRBV5-6 and TRBJ1-2, with D tentatively TRBD1 (5 bases). Germline V CDR1 and CDR2: SGHDT, YYEEEE. There are 14 residues in the CDR3. V lost 0 bases, J lost 2 bases, and 8 bases lay in between. The CDR3 DNA reads TGTGCCAGCAGCTTGGTAGGGGTGAACTATGGCTACACCTTC. Protein sequence: CASSLVGVNYGYTF.

V gene TRBV4-1 combines with J gene TRBJ1-1, with 8 bases lining up with TRBD1. The CDR3 consists of 13 residues. Germline V gives CDR1 MGHRA, CDR2 YSYEKL. The J segment lost 10 bases and the V segment lost 9 bases, leaving 13 bases of the junction unmatched. CDR3 residues: CASTGTGPQPAFF. CDR3 DNA sequence: TGCGCCAGTACCGGGACAGGTCCCCAGCCAGCTTTCTTT.

This clone showed up many times. V gene TRBV7-2 combines with J gene TRBJ2-5; tentative D call: TRBD2 (5 bases). From germline, CDR1 is SGHTA and CDR2 FQGNSA. V was trimmed by 4 bases and J by 5 bases, leaving 14 bases between them. This CDR3 is built from 14 residues. As DNA, the CDR3 is TGTGCCAGCAGCTCTGCGACTACCCGGGAGACCCAGTACTTC. This sequence encodes CASSSATTRETQYF.

V and J are TRBV9 and TRBJ2-5; D ambiguous. This CDR3 has 13 residues. With 3 bases removed from V and 2 bases from J, the gap between germline ends came to 8 bases. Germline assignment: CDR1 SGDLS and CDR2 YYNGEE. CDR3 region: CASSAGSQETQYF. The CDR3 DNA reads TGTGCCAGCAGCGCCGGGTCTCAAGAGACCCAGTACTTC.

The V call is TRBV5-6, the J call TRBJ2-3, with D uncertain. Germline V gene data show CDR1 as SGHDT and CDR2 as YYEEEE. This CDR3 spans 13 amino acids. The ends were cut back, 4 bases at V and 1 base at J, with 7 bases in the middle. CDR3 in amino acids: CASSTLGTDTQYF. The CDR3 nucleotides read TGTGCCAGCAGCACTCTCGGCACAGATACGCAGTATTTT.

CDR3 bases: TGCGCCAGCAGCTTGGTCGGACAGGGAGAGACTGAAGCTTTCTTT. Amino acids: CASSLVGQGETEAFF. This chain links TRBV5-1 with TRBJ1-1, with 8 bases aligning to TRBD1. The V segment lost 0 bases and the J segment 5 bases; nucleotides outside the gene matches: 6. The CDR3 length is 15 residues. Germline-derived CDR1 and CDR2 are SGHRS and YFSETQ. The variable domain in full, completed from reference TRBV5-1 and TRBJ1-1, reads KAGVTQTPRYLIKTRGQQVTLSCSPISGHRSVSWYQQTPGQGLQFLFEYFSETQRNKGNFPGRFSGRQFSNSRSEMNVSTLELGDSALYLCASSLVGQGETEAFFGQGTRLTVV.

V gene TRBV3-1 (or the pseudogene TRBV3-2) combines with J gene TRBJ2-5, with TRBD1 as a possible D gene (6 bases). The CDR3 consists of 15 residues. The germline V gene encodes CDR1 LGHDT and CDR2 YNNKEL (reference sequence). V lost 4 bases to trimming and J lost 1 base, with 13 bases between them. The CDR3 spells CASSPISDSQETQYF. The CDR3 nucleotides read TGTGCCAGCAGCCCCATATCGGACAGCCAAGAGACCCAGTACTTC.

The chain carries TRBV9 and TRBJ2-3, with TRBD1 as a possible D gene (6 bases). Germline V gene sequence: CDR1 SGDLS, CDR2 YYNGEE. V shed 5 bases and J shed 5 bases, with 12 bases lying between them. The CDR3 is made up of 13 amino acids. CDR3: CASRGAGEDTQYF. For the CDR3, the DNA is TGTGCCAGCAGGGGGGCAGGCGAAGATACGCAGTATTTT.

This sequence joins TRBV6-4 and TRBJ2-6; 12 bases map to TRBD2. The CDR3 contains 20 residues. The V gene end was trimmed by 2 bases and the J gene end by 0 bases; junction bases not matched to a gene: 8. Looked up from germline, CDR1 is MRHNA and CDR2 is SNTAGT. The CDR3 sequence: CASSDDETSGGRSGANVLTF. DNA for the CDR3: TGTGCCAGCAGTGACGATGAGACTAGCGGGGGCCGCTCTGGGGCCAACGTCCTGACTTTC.

This chain links TRBV7-6 with TRBJ2-7, with 10 bases fitting TRBD2. V was clipped by 4 bases and J by 0 bases; unmatched bases: 3. CDR3 length equals 15 residues. CDR1 and CDR2 (germline): SGHVS, FNYEAQ. CDR3 loop: CASSYIAGGSYEQYF. CDR3 DNA: TGTGCCAGCAGCTATATAGCGGGGGGCTCCTACGAGCAGTACTTC.

The rearrangement uses TRBV30 and TRBJ1-4; 11 bases are a match to TRBD1. This CDR3 comprises 21 residues. Unmatched junction bases numbered 23, after V lost 0 bases and J lost 8 bases. The germline V gene has CDR1 GTSNPN and CDR2 SVGIG (reference sequence). The CDR3: CAWSVPNRAIGQGAFGEKLFF. CDR3 nucleotide sequence: TGTGCCTGGAGTGTACCTAATAGAGCAATTGGACAGGGGGCATTTGGGGAAAAACTGTTTTTT.

J is TRBJ2-1 and V is TRBV9; 9 bases agree with TRBD1. The CDR3 consists of 16 residues. Unmatched junction bases numbered 8, after V lost 4 bases and J lost 3 bases. CDR1 SGDLS and CDR2 YYNGEE come from the germline V gene. In DNA, the CDR3 is TGTGCCAGCAGCCCTCCGTCGGGACAGGGCTACAATGAGCAGTTCTTC. Protein product: CASSPPSGQGYNEQFF.

The rearrangement links TRBV5-1 to TRBJ2-5; the match to TRBD1 covers 7 bases. The CDR3 totals 15 residues. Trimming cost V 4 bases and J 2 bases; bases outside gene matches: 8. Germline V gives CDR1 SGHRS, CDR2 YFSETQ. CDR3: CASSTGTVEQETQYF. CDR3 sequence (DNA): TGCGCCAGCAGCACGGGGACAGTGGAGCAAGAGACCCAGTACTTC. The full variable domain, in which reference TRBV5-1 and TRBJ2-5 provide the parts outside the CDR3, is KAGVTQTPRYLIKTRGQQVTLSCSPISGHRSVSWYQQTPGQGLQFLFEYFSETQRNKGNFPGRFSGRQFSNSRSEMNVSTLELGDSALYLCASSTGTVEQETQYFGPGTRLLVL.

The chain has TRBV11-3 and TRBJ2-1, with a tentative D call TRBD2 (6 bases). CDR3 size: 13 residues. V was pared by 3 bases and J by 5 bases, with 8 bases between. Germline lookup yields CDR1 SGHNT and CDR2 YENEEA. CDR3 residues: CASSFGTDNEQFF. In DNA form, the CDR3 reads TGTGCCAGCAGCTTTGGGACTGACAATGAGCAGTTCTTC.

The V and J genes are TRBV10-3 and TRBJ1-3; D is possibly TRBD1 (6 bases). Germline V gene lookup returns CDR1 ENHRY and CDR2 SYGVKD. The CDR3 covers 14 residues. Deletions cut 6 bases from V and 3 bases from J, with 12 bases between. This CDR3 is CAISNREIGNTIYF. CDR3 DNA sequence: TGTGCCATCAGCAACAGGGAAATTGGAAACACCATATATTTT.

V gene TRBV5-4 combines with J gene TRBJ2-5, with 8 nucleotides matching TRBD2. This CDR3 is built from 13 residues. Germline V gene sequence: CDR1 SGHNT, CDR2 YYREEE (reference sequence). V gave up 0 bases and J gave up 5 bases; unmatched junction bases: 0. CDR3 sequence (DNA): TGTGCCAGCAGCTTGGCGGGGGGGGAGACCCAGTACTTC. Amino acid sequence: CASSLAGGETQYF.

V is TRBV10-3 and J is TRBJ1-6; D ambiguous. CDR1 is ENHRY and CDR2 is SYGVKD in the germline V gene. V dropped 3 bases and J dropped 11 bases, with 14 bases sitting between them. This CDR3 is built from 14 residues. Written as DNA, the CDR3 is TGTGCCATCAGTGAAAATGTTAGAAACCCACCCCTCCACTTT. Amino acid sequence: CAISENVRNPPLHF.

The chain links TRBV6-5 to TRBJ2-5; 8 nucleotides align to TRBD1. Looked up from germline, CDR1 is MNHEY and CDR2 is SVGAGI. The CDR3 covers 14 residues. The V gene end was trimmed by 4 bases and the J gene end by 4 bases; junction bases not matched to a gene: 5. Here the CDR3 reads CASSSPGTGETQYF. The CDR3 DNA is TGTGCCAGCAGTTCCCCCGGGACAGGAGAGACCCAGTACTTC.

The chain has TRBV5-4 and TRBJ2-7; possible D gene TRBD1, 5 bases. The germline V gene encodes CDR1 SGHNT and CDR2 YYREEE (reference sequence). The CDR3 length is 14 residues. V was trimmed by 2 bases and J by 4 bases, leaving 13 bases between them. CDR3 in amino acids: CASSFDSRTYEQYF. The CDR3 coding sequence is TGTGCCAGCAGCTTTGACAGCAGAACGTACGAGCAGTACTTC.